The 10 T cell receptor beta chains given below trace back to one sample, sequenced in a study of T cell responses to AZD1222 COVID-19 vaccine. Produced via immunoSEQ multiplex PCR; TCRdb's table is partial and in-frame only. The sample carries about 150,000 clones, 85% to 95% recorded once. The material was peripheral blood, obtained on day 0 of AZD1222 vaccination. The receptors here all came from an adult in good health.

The count of this clone is one. The chain employs TRBV7-9 and TRBJ1-1; D uncertain. Trimming took 5 bases from V and 3 from J, leaving 16 bases between them. The CDR3 covers 15 residues. Looked up from germline, CDR1 is SEHNR and CDR2 is FQNEAQ (reference sequence). CDR3 sequence (DNA): TGTGCCAGCAGCCCCCTGCGGGCTAGGCACACTGAAGCTTTCTTT. This encodes CASSPLRARHTEAFF.

The rearrangement links TRBV19 to TRBJ1-5; D possibly corresponds to TRBD1 (5 bases). Germline assignment: CDR1 LNHDA and CDR2 SQIVND (reference sequence). V lost 4 bases and J 2 bases, leaving 9 bases between the germline ends. The CDR3 length is 14 residues. The CDR3 spells CASSRTGRNQPQHF. The DNA for the CDR3 is TGTGCCAGTAGTAGGACGGGGCGCAATCAGCCCCAGCATTTT.

The chain has TRBV19 and TRBJ1-6, with 8 bases identical to TRBD1. V lost 8 bases to trimming and J lost 10 bases; unmatched junction nucleotides: 7. The CDR3 totals 13 residues. Germline V gene lookup returns CDR1 LNHDA and CDR2 SQIVND (reference sequence). The CDR3 spells CASQGARESPLHF. The CDR3 DNA reads as TGTGCCAGTCAGGGGGCAAGGGAATCACCCCTCCACTTT.

This sequence joins TRBV3-1 (or the pseudogene TRBV3-2) and TRBJ1-1; possible D gene TRBD1, 5 bases. The CDR3 runs to 16 residues. Germline CDR1 and CDR2: LGHDT and YNNKEL (reference sequence). V lost 1 base and J lost 5, with 17 bases in between. In DNA form, the CDR3 reads TGTGCCAGCAGCCAAGGTAGAGGGGCGCGACGGACTGAAGCTTTCTTT. Amino acid sequence: CASSQGRGARRTEAFF.

The chain combines TRBV6-6 with TRBJ1-4; 10 nucleotides match TRBD1. J gave up 6 bases and V 5 bases, and 9 bases lay outside the gene matches. The CDR3 contains 16 residues. Germline V gene data show CDR1 as MNHNY and CDR2 as SVGAGI (reference sequence). The CDR3 coding sequence is TGTGCCAGCAGTCGAATTCCGGGACAGGGGTATGAAAAACTGTTTTTT. Translation: CASSRIPGQGYEKLFF.

This chain connects TRBV15 to TRBJ1-1; possibly TRBD1 for D (5 bases). CDR3 length: 17 residues. V was clipped by 3 bases and J by 2 bases, with 19 bases between them. The germline V gene has CDR1 LNHNV and CDR2 YYDKDF (reference sequence). The CDR3 is CATSRGIRETTNTEAFF. The CDR3 coding sequence is TGTGCCACCAGCAGGGGTATCAGGGAAACAACTAACACTGAAGCTTTCTTT. Variable domain in full (rest from reference TRBV15 and TRBJ1-1): DAMVIQNPRYQVTQFGKPVTLSCSQTLNHNVMYWYQQKSSQAPKLLFHYYDKDFNNEADTPDNFQSRRPNTSFCFLDIRSPGLGDTAMYLCATSRGIRETTNTEAFFGQGTRLTVV.

The chain links TRBV19 to TRBJ1-6, with 7 bases lining up with TRBD1. The CDR3 extends over 14 amino acids. The J segment lost 7 bases and the V segment lost 2 bases, leaving 2 bases of the junction unmatched. Germline V gene sequence: CDR1 LNHDA, CDR2 SQIVND (reference sequence). DNA for the CDR3: TGTGCCAGTAGTATAACAGGGGCGAATTCACCCCTCCACTTT. Its protein product is CASSITGANSPLHF.

The chain joins TRBV11-2 to TRBJ2-1; D gene unclear. V dropped 7 bases and J dropped 0 bases, with 13 bases sitting between them. This CDR3 has 15 amino acids. The V gene's germline CDR1 is SGHAT and CDR2 FQNNGV. The CDR3 is CASIRVDDSYNEQFF. DNA for the CDR3: TGTGCCAGCATCCGCGTAGACGACTCCTACAATGAGCAGTTCTTC.

The chain carries TRBV4-3 and TRBJ2-5; weak D call: TRBD2 (5 bases). From germline, CDR1 is LGHNA and CDR2 YSLEER. The CDR3 runs 15 residues. Trimming removed 0 bases from V and 5 bases from J, with 13 bases in between. CDR3 region: CASSQDSRGAETQYF. The CDR3 DNA reads as TGCGCCAGCAGCCAAGATTCACGGGGTGCGGAGACCCAGTACTTC.

This clone was observed a single time. The chain uses TRBV2 and TRBJ1-4; D perhaps matches TRBD1 (6 bases). Germline CDR1 reads SNHLY; CDR2 reads FYNNEI. Trimming stripped 8 bases from V and 7 bases from J, with 14 bases between. CDR3 length: 13 amino acids. The chain's CDR3 is CASYDRSGEKLFF. The CDR3 DNA reads as TGTGCCAGCTACGACAGGTCGGGTGAAAAACTGTTTTTT.